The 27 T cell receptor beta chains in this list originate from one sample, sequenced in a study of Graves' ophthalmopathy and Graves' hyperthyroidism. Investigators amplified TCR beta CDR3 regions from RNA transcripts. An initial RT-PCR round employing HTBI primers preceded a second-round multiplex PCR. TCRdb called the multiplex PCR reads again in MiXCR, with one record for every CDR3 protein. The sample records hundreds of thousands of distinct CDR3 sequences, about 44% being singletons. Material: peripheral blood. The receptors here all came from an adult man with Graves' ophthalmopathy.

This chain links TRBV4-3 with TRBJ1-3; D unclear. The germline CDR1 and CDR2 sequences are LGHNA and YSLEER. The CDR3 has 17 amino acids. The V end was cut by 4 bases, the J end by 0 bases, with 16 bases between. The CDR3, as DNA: TGCGCCAGCAGCCGGCTTCAGGAGCCATTCTCTGGAAACACCATATATTTT. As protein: CASSRLQEPFSGNTIYF.

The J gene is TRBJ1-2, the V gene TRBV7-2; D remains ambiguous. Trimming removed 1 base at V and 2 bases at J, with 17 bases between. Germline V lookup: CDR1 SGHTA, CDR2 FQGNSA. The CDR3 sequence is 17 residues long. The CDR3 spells CASSLEGRALSNYGYTF. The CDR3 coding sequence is TGTGCCAGCAGCTTAGAGGGCAGAGCACTTTCCAACTATGGCTACACCTTC.

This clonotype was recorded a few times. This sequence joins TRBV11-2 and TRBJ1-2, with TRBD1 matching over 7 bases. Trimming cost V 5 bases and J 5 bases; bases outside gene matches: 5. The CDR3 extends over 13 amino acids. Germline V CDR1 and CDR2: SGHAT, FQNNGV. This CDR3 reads CASSQTGRYGYTF. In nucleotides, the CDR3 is TGTGCCAGCAGCCAGACAGGGCGTTATGGCTACACCTTC.

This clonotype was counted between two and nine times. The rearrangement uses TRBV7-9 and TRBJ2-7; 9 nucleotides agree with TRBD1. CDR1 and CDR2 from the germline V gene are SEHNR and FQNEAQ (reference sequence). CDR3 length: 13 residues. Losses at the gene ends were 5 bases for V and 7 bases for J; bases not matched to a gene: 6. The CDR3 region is CASSERDREEQYF. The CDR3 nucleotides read TGTGCCAGCAGCGAAAGGGACAGGGAGGAGCAGTACTTC.

CDR3 nucleotide sequence: TGTGCCAGCAGCTTGGTTCCTTTGCGGGACACAGATACGCAGTATTTT. This translates into CASSLVPLRDTDTQYF. This sequence joins TRBV5-5 and TRBJ2-3; D is possibly TRBD2 (6 bases). V was clipped by 0 bases and J by 2 bases, with 13 bases between them. Germline CDR1 SGHKS, CDR2 YYEKEE (reference sequence). The CDR3 has 16 amino acids. Full variable domain (rest looked up from reference TRBV5-5 and TRBJ2-3): DAGVTQSPTHLIKTRGQQVTLRCSPISGHKSVSWYQQVLGQGPQFIFQYYEKEERGRGNFPDRFSARQFPNYSSELNVNALLLGDSALYLCASSLVPLRDTDTQYFGPGTRLTVL.

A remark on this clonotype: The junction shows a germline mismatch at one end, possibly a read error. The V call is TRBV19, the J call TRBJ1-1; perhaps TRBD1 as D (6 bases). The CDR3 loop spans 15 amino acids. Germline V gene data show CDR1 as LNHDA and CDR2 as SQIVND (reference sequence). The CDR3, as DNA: TGTGCCAGTAGTAAACCGGGACACATGAACCCTGAAGCTTTCTTT. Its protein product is CASSKPGHMNPEAFF.

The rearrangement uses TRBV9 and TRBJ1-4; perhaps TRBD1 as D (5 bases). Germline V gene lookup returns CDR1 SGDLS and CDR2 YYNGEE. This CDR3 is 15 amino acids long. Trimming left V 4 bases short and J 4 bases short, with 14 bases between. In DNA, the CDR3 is TGTGCCAGCAGCCAAGTAGTGAGGGGTAATGAAAAACTGTTTTTT. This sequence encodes CASSQVVRGNEKLFF.

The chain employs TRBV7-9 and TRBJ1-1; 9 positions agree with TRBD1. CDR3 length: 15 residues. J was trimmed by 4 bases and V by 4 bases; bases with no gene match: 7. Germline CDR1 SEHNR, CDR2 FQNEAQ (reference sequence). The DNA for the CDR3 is TGTGCCAGCAGCTGGCCGGGACAGGGACGCACTGAAGCTTTCTTT. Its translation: CASSWPGQGRTEAFF. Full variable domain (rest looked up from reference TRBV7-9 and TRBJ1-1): DTGVSQNPRHKITKRGQNVTFRCDPISEHNRLYWYRQTLGQGPEFLTYFQNEAQLEKSRLLSDRFSAERPKGSFSTLEIQRTEQGDSAMYLCASSWPGQGRTEAFFGQGTRLTVV.

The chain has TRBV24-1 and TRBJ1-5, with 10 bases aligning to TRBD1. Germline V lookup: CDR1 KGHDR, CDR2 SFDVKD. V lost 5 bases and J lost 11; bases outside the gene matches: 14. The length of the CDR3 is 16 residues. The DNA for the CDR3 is TGTGCCACCAGTGCTCCCGCCGGGACAGGGGCAGAGACCCAGCATTTT. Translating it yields CATSAPAGTGAETQHF.

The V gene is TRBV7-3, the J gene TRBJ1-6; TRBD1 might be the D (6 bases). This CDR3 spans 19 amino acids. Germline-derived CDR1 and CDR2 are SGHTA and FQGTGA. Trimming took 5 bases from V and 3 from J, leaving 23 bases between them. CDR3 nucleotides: TGTGCCAGCAGCACCATGAGGGGGGGCCCTCTATTCTATAATTCACCCCTCCACTTT. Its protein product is CASSTMRGGPLFYNSPLHF.

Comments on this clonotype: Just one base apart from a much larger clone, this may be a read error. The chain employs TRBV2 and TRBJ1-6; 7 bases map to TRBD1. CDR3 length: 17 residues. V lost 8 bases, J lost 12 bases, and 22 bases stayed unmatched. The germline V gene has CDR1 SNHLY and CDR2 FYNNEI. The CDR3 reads CASGPSPNPGQSIPLHF. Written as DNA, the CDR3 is TGTGCCAGCGGCCCGTCACCCAACCCGGGACAGAGCATACCCCTCCACTTT.

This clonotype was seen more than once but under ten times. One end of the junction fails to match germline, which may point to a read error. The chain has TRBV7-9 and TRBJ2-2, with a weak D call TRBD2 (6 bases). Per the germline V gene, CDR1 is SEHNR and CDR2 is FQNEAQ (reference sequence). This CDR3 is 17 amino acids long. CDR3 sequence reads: CASSLAAGGTNTGELFF. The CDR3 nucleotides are TGTGCTAGCAGCTTAGCGGCCGGGGGAACGAACACCGGGGAGCTGTTTTTT.

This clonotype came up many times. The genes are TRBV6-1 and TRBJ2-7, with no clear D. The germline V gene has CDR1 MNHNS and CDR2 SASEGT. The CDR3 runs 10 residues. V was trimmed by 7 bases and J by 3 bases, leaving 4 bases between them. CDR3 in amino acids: CASNSYEQYF. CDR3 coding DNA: TGTGCCAGCAACAGCTACGAGCAGTACTTC.

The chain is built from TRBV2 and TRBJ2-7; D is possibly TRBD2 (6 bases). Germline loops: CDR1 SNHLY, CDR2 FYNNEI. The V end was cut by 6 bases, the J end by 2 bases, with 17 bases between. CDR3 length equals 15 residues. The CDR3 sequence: CASSVGGGPAYEQYF. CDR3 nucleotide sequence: TGTGCCAGCAGCGTAGGAGGAGGGCCGGCCTACGAGCAGTACTTC.

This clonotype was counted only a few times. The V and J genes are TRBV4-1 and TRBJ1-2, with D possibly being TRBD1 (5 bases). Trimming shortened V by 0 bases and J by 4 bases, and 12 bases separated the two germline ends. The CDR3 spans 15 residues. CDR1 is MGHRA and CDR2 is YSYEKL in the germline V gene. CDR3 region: CASSQEAGQSYGYTF. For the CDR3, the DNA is TGCGCCAGCAGCCAAGAAGCAGGGCAGTCCTATGGCTACACCTTC.

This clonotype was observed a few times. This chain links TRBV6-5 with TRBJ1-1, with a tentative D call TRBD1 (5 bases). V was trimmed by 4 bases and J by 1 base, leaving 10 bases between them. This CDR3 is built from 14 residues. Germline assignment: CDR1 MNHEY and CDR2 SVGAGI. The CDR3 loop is CASSSSGRNTEAFF. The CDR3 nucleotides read TGTGCCAGCAGTTCCTCGGGACGGAACACTGAAGCTTTCTTT.

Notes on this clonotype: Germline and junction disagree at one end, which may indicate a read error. CDR3 nucleotides: TGCGCCAGCAGCCAAGCAGGGGACAGGGGGACTGGGGCCAACGTCCTGACTTTC. Translating it yields CASSQAGDRGTGANVLTF. V gene TRBV7-2 combines with J gene TRBJ2-6; TRBD1 matches at 11 bases. The CDR3 extends over 18 amino acids. Germline assignment: CDR1 SGHTA and CDR2 FQGNSA.

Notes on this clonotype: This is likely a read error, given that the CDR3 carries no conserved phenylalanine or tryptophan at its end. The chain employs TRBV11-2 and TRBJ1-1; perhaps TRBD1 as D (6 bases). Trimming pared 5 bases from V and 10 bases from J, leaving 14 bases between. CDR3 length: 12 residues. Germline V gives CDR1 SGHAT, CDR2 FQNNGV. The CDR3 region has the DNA TGTGCCAGCAGCCTAGGACCGACAGGAGCTTTCCTT. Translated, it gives CASSLGPTGAFL.

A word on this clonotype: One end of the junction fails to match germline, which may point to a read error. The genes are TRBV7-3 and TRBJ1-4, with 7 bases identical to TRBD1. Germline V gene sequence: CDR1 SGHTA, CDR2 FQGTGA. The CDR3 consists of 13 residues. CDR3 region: CASSQQGWEKLFF. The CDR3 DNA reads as TGCGCCAGCAGCCAACAGGGGTGGGAAAAACTGTTTTTT.

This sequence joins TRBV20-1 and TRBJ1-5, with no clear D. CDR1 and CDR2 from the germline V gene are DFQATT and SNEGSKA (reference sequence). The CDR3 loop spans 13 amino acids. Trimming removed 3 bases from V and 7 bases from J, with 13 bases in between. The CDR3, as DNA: TGCAGTGCTAGTGGCGGGGTAGGACAGCCCCAGCATTTT. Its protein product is CSASGGVGQPQHF.

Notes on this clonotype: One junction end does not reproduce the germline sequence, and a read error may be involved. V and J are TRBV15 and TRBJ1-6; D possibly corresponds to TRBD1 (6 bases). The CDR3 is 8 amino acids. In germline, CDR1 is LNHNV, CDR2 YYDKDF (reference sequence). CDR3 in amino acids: CATSRDSF. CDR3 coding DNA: TGTGCCACCAGCAGGGACAGCTTT.

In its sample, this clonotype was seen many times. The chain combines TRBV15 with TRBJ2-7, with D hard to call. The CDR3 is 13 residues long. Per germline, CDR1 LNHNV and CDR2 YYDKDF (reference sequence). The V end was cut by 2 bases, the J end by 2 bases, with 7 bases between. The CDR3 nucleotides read TGTGCCACCAGCAGAACCTTAGCCTACGAGCAGTACTTC. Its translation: CATSRTLAYEQYF.

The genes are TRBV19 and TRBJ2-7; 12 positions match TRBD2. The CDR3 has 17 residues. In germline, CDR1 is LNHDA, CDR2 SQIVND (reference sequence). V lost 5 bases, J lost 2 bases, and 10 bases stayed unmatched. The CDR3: CASSPLPTSGRTYEQYF. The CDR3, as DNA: TGTGCCAGTAGTCCACTCCCAACTAGCGGGAGGACCTACGAGCAGTACTTC.

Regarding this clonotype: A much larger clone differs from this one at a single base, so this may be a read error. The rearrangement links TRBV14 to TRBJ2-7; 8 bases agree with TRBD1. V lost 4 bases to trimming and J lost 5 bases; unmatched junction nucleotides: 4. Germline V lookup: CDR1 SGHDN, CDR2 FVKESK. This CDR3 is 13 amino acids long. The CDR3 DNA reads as TGTGCCAGCAGCCCGGACAGGGCCCACGAGCAGTACTTC. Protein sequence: CASSPDRAHEQYF.

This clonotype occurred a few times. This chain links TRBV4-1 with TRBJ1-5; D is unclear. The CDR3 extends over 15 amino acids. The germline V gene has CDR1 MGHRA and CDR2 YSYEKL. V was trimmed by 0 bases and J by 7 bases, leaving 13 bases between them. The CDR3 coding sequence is TGCGCCAGCAGCCAAGATCAGGAGGGAGGGCAGCCCCAGCATTTT. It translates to CASSQDQEGGQPQHF.

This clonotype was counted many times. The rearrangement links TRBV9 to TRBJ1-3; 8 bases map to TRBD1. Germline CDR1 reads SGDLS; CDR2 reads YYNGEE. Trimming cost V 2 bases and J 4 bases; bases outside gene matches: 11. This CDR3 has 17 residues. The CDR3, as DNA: TGTGCCAGCAGCGTGGCCCCCGGACAGGGCTCGGGAAACACCATATATTTT. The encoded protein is CASSVAPGQGSGNTIYF.

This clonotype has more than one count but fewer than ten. The CDR3 region has the DNA TGTGCCAGCAGCTTAGAGAGGGGATTAAACTATGGCTACACCTTC. This sequence encodes CASSLERGLNYGYTF. This chain connects TRBV7-9 to TRBJ1-2, with D maybe TRBD1 (5 bases). Germline V CDR1 and CDR2: SEHNR, FQNEAQ (reference sequence). Trimming stripped 1 base from V and 2 bases from J, with 11 bases between. CDR3 length equals 15 residues.